The present TCR beta chain was sequenced within a study of shared clonotypes between healthy human individuals. CDR1 is LGHNA and CDR2 is YSLEER in the germline V gene. The CDR3 length is 13 residues. The trim removed 1 base at V and 9 bases at J, leaving 2 bases unmatched. With respect to this clone: Its antigen is not known.

Every donor was a Caucasian adult from Nashville, Tennessee. The study, taken as a whole, reports: Naive subsets generally had larger estimated richness than memory subsets.

The assay used deep level. Genomic DNA of each subset was evenly split across several immunoSEQ plates. Repertoires were generated with immunoSEQ multiplex PCR, while TCRdb's copy carries only in-frame clones and drops some. Seen here are roughly 1,600,000 clones, approximately 98.5% observed once, and the top ten hold 0.36%. J is TRBJ1-5 and V is TRBV4-3, with 8 bases matching TRBD1. Sequences were obtained from naive CD4+ T cells sorted from blood. Subset denoted: CD45RA+ positively selected. This clonotype was sampled from a man aged 25-45 years in good health. The CDR3 DNA sequence: TGCGCCAGCAGCCAAGCAGGGGGCGCGCCCCAGCATTTT. Translated, it gives CASSQAGGAPQHF.